This T cell receptor beta chain was captured by sequencing in a study of neurological immune-mediated disorders. Study-level findings and limits: When repertoires were grouped phylogenetically, those of 18 of 34 multiple sclerosis patients fell into one related-CDR3 cluster, a possible signature.

Where libraries were unsorted, they were derived from 2 million PBMCs stored at -80 degrees C. Many counts were recorded for this clonotype. Its antigen remains unidentified. A single run covered 15-18 subjects with over 180 million TCR-beta sequences. One entry per CDR3 protein results from TCRdb running MiXCR on the 5' RACE reads. The data contain 55,000 to 75,000 distinct CDR3 sequences, under 3% of them singletons. CDR3 size: 14 residues. CDR1 is SGHTA, CDR2 FQGTGA, per germline. The V end lost 0 bases, the J end lost 8 bases, and 13 bases lay between the germline ends. The clonotype originates from a man over 45 with multiple sclerosis. Sample: PBMCs. The rearrangement joins TRBV7-3 to TRBJ1-2, with D uncertain. CDR3: CASSLTPGLEGYTF. CDR3 DNA sequence: TGTGCCAGCAGCTTAACCCCCGGCTTAGAGGGCTACACCTTC.